This TCR beta chain was sequenced in a study of circulating CD8 cells and anti-PD-1 response in melanoma. Study-wide context: Non-responders showed stable or progressive disease; responders showed complete or partial response. Study-wide results and limits: Published repertoire comparisons used only baseline and M1 samples. Previously treated and treatment-naive patients were pooled together. PD-1 and DPOS subsets showed similar, higher clonality than DNEG.

The CDR3 totals 15 residues. Germline CDR1 KGHDR, CDR2 SFDVKD. V lost 5 bases to trimming and J lost 1 base, with 11 bases between them. Sample share makes this clonotype medium-sized. Antigen: not known. From live CD3+CD8+TCRalphabeta+ cells, four PD-1 and/or TIGIT subsets were sorted. Using around 14 ng of total RNA, TCR libraries were made with the QIAseq Immune Repertoire TCR panel. TCRdb fed the reads into MiXCR, producing one record per CDR3 protein. The data show a few hundred distinct CDR3 sequences, with 10% seen just once and 33% held by the top ten. V and J are TRBV24-1 and TRBJ2-1; weak D call: TRBD1 (6 bases). The clonotype was recovered from a human donor with melanoma. The starting material was CD8+ T cells from PBMCs, obtained at baseline or after one month of anti-PD-1 therapy (not recorded which). The CDR3 DNA sequence: TGTGCCACCAGTGGGGGGACAACTTCCTACAATGAGCAGTTCTTC. This encodes CATSGGTTSYNEQFF.